This T cell receptor (beta chain) stems from a study of T cells in localized non-small cell lung cancer. The CDR3 extends over 14 amino acids. The V gene end was trimmed by 7 bases and the J gene end by 6 bases; junction bases not matched to a gene: 8. CDR1 and CDR2 (germline): MNHGY, SAAAGT. The assay was immunoSEQ multiplex PCR, and TCRdb's table has in-frame clones only and misses some. The data contain about 2,100 clones, roughly 29% of them singletons. Only a few counts were recorded for this clone. What it binds is unknown. The study, taken as a whole, reports: Longer overall survival was seen with higher T cell density measured in blood. Adjacent lung tissue had a median roughly 55 of the top 100 clones found in the tumor. Uninvolved adjacent lung showed higher T cell clonality than tumor.

According to the study, adjacent lung free of atypia was obtained at least 2 cm from the tumor margin. This rearrangement joins TRBV6-8 to TRBJ2-3, with 9 bases that match TRBD2. The sequencing used normal lung tissue next to the tumor, collected before any cancer treatment. The TCR was taken from an older male donor with stage I squamous cell lung carcinoma. The CDR3: CASTVAGGRDTQYF. The CDR3 DNA is TGTGCCAGCACGGTGGCGGGAGGGCGGGATACGCAGTATTTT.